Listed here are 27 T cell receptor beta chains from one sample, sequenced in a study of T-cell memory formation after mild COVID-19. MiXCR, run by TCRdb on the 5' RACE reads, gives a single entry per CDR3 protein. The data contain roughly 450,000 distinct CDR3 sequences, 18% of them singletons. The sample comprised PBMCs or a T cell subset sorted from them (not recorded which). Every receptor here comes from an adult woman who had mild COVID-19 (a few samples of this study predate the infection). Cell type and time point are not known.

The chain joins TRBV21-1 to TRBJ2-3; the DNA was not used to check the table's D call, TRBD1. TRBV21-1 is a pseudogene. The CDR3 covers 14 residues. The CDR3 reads CASRARRGGDTQYF. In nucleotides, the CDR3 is TGTGCCAGCAGGGCCCGGAGAGGGGGGGATACGCAGTATTTT.

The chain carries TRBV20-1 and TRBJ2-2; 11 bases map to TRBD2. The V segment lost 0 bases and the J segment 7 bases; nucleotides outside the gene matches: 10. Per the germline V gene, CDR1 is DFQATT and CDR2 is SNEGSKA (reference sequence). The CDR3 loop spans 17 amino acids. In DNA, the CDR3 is TGCAGTGCTAGAGATCCCGCTAGCGGGAGGTCCGACGGGGAGCTGTTTTTT. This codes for CSARDPASGRSDGELFF.

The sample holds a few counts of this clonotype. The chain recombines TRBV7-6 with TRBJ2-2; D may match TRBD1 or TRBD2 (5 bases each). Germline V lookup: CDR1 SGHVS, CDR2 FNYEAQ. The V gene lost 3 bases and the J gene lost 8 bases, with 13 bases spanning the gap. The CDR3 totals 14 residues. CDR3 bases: TGTGCCAGCAGCTTCCCCTCTGGGGGTGGGGAGCTGTTTTTT. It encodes CASSFPSGGGELFF.

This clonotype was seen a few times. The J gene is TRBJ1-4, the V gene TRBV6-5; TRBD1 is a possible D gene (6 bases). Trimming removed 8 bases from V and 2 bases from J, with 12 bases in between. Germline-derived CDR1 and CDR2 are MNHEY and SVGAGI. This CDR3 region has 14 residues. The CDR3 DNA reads TGTGCCAGCGGAAGGACAGATACTAATGAAAAACTGTTTTTT. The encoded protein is CASGRTDTNEKLFF.

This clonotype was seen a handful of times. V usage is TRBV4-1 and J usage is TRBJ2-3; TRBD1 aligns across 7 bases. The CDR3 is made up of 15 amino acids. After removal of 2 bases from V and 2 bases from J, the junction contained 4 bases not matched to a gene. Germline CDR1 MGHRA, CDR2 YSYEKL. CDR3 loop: CASSQMGQTTDTQYF. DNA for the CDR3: TGCGCCAGCAGCCAAATGGGACAGACCACAGATACGCAGTATTTT.

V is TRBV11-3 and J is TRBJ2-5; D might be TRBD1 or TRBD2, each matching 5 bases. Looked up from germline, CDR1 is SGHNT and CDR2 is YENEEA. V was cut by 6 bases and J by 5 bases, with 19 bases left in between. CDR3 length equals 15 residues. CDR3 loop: CASRNFRQREETQYF. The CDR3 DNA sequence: TGTGCCAGCAGGAACTTTAGACAGAGGGAGGAGACCCAGTACTTC. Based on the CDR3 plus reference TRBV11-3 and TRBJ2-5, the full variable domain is EAGVVQSPRYKIIEKKQPVAFWCNPISGHNTLYWYLQNLGQGPELLIRYENEEAVDDSQLPKDRFSAERLKGVDSTLKIQPAELGDSAVYLCASRNFRQREETQYFGPGTRLLVL.

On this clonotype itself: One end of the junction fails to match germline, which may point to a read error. DNA of the CDR3: TGTGCCAGCAGTACCCTTGGGACAGGCTCCCACGAGCAGTACTTC. Translated, it gives CASSTLGTGSHEQYF. The J gene is TRBJ2-7, the V gene TRBV6-1; TRBD1 aligns across 8 bases. CDR3 length equals 15 residues. The germline V gene encodes CDR1 MNHNS and CDR2 SASEGT.

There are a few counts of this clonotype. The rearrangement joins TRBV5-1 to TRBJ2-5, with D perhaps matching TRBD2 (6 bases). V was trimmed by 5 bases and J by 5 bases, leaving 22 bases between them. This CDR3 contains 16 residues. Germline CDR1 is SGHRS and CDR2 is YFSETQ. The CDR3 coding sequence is TGCGCCAGCAGTCAAGGCGGGACTGCCCTGATGGAGACCCAGTACTTC. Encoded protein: CASSQGGTALMETQYF.

CDR3 nucleotides: TGTGCCAGCAGTTTTAAGGGCACTGAAGCTTTCTTT. It codes for CASSFKGTEAFF. The chain employs TRBV12-3 or TRBV12-4 and TRBJ1-1; no clear D gene. The length of the CDR3 is 12 residues. V lost 3 bases and J 4 bases, leaving 6 bases between the germline ends.

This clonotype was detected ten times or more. CDR3: CASSFSGQGYSPLHF. In DNA form, the CDR3 reads TGTGCCAGCAGTTTCTCTGGACAGGGGTATTCACCCCTCCACTTT. The chain joins TRBV12-3 or TRBV12-4 to TRBJ1-6; TRBD1 aligns across 9 bases. CDR3 length: 15 amino acids. The V and J ends lost 3 bases and 8 bases, in that order; junction bases with no gene match: 5.

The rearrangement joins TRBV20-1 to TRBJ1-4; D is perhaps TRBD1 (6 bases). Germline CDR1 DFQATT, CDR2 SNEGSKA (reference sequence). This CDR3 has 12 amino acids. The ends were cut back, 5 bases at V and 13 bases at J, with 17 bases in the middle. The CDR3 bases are TGCAGTGCTTCGACAGACCTAGGGGGACTGTTTTTT. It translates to CSASTDLGGLFF.

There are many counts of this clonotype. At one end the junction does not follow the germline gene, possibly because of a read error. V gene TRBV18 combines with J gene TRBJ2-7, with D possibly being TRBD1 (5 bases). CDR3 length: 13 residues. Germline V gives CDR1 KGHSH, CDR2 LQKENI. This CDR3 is CASSPAPGYEQYF. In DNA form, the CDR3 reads TGTGCCAGCTCACCCGCCCCAGGGTACGAACAGTACTTC.

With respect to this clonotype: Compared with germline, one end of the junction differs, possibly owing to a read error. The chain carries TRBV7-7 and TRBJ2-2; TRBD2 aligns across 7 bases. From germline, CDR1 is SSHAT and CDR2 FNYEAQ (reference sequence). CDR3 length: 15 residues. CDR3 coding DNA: TGTGCTAGCAGCTTAGGGACTAATCCGACCGGGGAGCTGTTTTTT. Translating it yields CASSLGTNPTGELFF.

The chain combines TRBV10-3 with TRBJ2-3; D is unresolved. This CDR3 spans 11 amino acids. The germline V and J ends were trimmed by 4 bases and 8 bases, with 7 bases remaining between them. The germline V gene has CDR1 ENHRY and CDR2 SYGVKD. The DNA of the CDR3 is TGTGCCATCAGTGGCGATGGTACGCAGTATTTT. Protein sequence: CAISGDGTQYF.

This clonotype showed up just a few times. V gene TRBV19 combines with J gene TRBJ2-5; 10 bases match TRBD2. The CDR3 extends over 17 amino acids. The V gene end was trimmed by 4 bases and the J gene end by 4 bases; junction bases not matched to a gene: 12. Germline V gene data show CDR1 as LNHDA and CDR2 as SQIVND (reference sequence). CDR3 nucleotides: TGTGCCAGTAGTAGAGAGATTATAGCGGGAGGAGGAGAGACCCAGTACTTC. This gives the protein CASSREIIAGGGETQYF.

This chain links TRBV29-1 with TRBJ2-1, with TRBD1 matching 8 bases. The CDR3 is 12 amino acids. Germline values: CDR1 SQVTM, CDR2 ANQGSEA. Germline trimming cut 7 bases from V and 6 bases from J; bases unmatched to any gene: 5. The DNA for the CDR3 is TGCAGCGGCGGACAGGGTCTCAATGAGCAGTTCTTC. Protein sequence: CSGGQGLNEQFF.

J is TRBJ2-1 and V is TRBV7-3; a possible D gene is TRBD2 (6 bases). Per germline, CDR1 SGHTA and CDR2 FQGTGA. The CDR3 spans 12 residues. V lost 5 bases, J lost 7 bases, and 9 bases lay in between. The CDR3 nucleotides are TGTGCCAGCAGCCTCCGGGAGAATGAGCAGTTCTTC. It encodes CASSLRENEQFF.

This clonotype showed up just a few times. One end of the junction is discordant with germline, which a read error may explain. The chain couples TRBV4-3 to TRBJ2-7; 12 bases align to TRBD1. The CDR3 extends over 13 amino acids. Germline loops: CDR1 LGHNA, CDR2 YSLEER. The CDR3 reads CASSQDRDRGLLF. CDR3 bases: TGCGCCAGCAGCCAAGATCGGGACAGGGGGCTCCTTTTT.

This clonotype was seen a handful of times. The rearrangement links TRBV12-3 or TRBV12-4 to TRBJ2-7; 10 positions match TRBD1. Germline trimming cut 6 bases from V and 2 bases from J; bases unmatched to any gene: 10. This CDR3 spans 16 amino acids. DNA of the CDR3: TGTGCCAGCAGAAGTTCTTCCGGGACAGGGGCCTACGAGCAGTACTTC. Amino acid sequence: CASRSSSGTGAYEQYF.

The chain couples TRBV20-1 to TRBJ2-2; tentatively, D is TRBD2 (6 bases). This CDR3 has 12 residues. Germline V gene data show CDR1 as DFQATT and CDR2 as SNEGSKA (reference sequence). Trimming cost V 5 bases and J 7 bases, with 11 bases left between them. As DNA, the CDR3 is TGCAGTGCTCAAATCGGGGGCGGGGAGCTGTTTTTT. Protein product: CSAQIGGGELFF.

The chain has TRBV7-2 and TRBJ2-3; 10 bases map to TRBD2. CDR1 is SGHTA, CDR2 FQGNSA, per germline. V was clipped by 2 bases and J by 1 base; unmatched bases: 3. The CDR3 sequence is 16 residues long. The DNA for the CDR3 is TGTGCCAGCAGCTTACTAGCGGGGGTCCGCACAGATACGCAGTATTTT. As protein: CASSLLAGVRTDTQYF.

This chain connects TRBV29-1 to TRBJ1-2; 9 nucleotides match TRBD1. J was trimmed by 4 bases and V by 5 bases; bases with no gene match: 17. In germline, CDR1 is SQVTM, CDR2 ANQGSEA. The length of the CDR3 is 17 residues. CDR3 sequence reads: CSVSADGQGNPLYGYTF. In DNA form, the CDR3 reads TGCAGCGTTTCGGCAGACGGACAGGGGAATCCCCTCTATGGCTACACCTTC.

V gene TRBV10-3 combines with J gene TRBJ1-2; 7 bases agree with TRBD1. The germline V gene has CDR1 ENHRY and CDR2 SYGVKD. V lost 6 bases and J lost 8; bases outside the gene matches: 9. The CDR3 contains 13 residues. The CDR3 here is CAISNGQEGGYTF. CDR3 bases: TGTGCCATCAGCAACGGACAGGAGGGGGGCTACACCTTC.

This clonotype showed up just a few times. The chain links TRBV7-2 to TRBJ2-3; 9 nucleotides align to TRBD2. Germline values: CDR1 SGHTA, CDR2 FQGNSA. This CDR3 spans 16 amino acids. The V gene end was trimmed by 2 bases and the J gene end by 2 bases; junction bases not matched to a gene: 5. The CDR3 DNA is TGTGCCAGCAGCTTACGGCTAGCGGGAACCACAGATACGCAGTATTTT. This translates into CASSLRLAGTTDTQYF. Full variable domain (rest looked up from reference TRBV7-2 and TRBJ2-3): GAGVSQSPSNKVTEKGKDVELRCDPISGHTALYWYRQSLGQGLEFLIYFQGNSAPDKSGLPSDRFSAERTGGSVSTLTIQRTQQEDSAVYLCASSLRLAGTTDTQYFGPGTRLTVL.

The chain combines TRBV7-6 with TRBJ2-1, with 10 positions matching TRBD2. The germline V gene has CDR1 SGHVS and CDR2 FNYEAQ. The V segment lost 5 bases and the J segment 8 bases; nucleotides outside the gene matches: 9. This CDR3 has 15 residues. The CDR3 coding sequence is TGTGCCAGCAGCCGGGTAGCGGGAGGTTACGATGAGCAGTTCTTC. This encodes CASSRVAGGYDEQFF. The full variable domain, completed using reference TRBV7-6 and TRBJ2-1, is GAGVSQSPRYKVTKRGQDVALRCDPISGHVSLYWYRQALGQGPEFLTYFNYEAQQDKSGLPNDRFSAERPEGSISTLTIQRTEQRDSAMYRCASSRVAGGYDEQFFGPGTRLTVL.

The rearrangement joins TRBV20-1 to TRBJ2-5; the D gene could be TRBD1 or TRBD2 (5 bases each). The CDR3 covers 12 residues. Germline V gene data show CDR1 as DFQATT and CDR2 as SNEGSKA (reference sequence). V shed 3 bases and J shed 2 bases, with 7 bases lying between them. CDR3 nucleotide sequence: TGCAGTGCTAGGAGGGGTCAAGAGACCCAGTACTTC. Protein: CSARRGQETQYF.

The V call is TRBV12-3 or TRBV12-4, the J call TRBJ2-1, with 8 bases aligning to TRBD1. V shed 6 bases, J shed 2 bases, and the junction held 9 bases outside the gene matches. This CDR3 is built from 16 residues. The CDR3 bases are TGTGCCAGCAGCTATAGCAGGGGGCCGGCCTACAATGAGCAGTTCTTC. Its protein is CASSYSRGPAYNEQFF.